Included here is one T cell receptor (beta chain) sequence, with context. These data come from a study of cytomegalovirus exposure and HLA in healthy donors. This CDR3 contains 14 residues. CDR1 and CDR2 from the germline V gene are LNHDA and SQIVND (reference sequence). V dropped 4 bases and J dropped 2; count of bases not matched to a gene: 4. Vbeta (60) and Jbeta (13) primers were used in the PCR. The protocol was immunoSEQ multiplex PCR, while the TCRdb copy is restricted to in-frame clones and leaves out a portion. The sample lists fewer than 150,000 clones; roughly 77% were seen once. The receptor was isolated from a man aged 25 to 45 in good health. This sequence joins TRBV19 and TRBJ1-1; 7 positions match TRBD1. Sequencing was performed on PBMCs. In DNA, the CDR3 is TGTGCCAGTAGTACCTGGGACAGTAACACTGAAGCTTTCTTT. Amino acids: CASSTWDSNTEAFF.